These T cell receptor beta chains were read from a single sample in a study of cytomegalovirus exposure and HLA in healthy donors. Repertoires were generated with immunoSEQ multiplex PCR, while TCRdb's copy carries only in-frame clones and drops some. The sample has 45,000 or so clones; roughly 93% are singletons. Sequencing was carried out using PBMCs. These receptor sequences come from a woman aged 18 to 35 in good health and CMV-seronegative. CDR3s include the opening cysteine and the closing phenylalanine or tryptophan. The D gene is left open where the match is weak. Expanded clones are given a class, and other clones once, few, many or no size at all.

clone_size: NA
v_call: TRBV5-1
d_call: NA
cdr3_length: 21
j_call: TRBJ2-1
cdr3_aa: CASSLGVGLARRSTTADEQFF
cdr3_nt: TGCGCCAGCAGCTTGGGCGTCGGGTTGGCTAGGCGGAGTACAACCGCCGATGAGCAGTTCTTC

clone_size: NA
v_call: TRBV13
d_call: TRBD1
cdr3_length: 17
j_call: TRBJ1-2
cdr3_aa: CASSFFSRTGENYGYTF
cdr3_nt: TGTGCCAGCAGCTTTTTTTCGAGGACAGGGGAGAACTATGGCTACACCTTC

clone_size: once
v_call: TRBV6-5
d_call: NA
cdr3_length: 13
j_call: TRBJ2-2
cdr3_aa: CASSYRRSGELFF
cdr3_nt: TGTGCCAGCAGTTACAGGCGGTCCGGGGAGCTGTTTTTT

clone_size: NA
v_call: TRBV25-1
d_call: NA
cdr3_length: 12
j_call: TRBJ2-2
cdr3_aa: CASSVFSGELFF
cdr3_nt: TGTGCCAGCAGTGTTTTCAGCGGGGAGCTGTTTTTT

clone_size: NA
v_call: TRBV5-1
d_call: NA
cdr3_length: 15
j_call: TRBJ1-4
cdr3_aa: CASSLYYGSNEKLFF
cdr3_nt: TGCGCCAGCAGCTTGTACTACGGGTCTAATGAAAAACTGTTTTTT

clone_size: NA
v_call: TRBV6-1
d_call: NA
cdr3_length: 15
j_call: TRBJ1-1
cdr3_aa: CASRFNRAANTEAFF
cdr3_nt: TGTGCCAGCCGATTTAACAGGGCTGCGAACACTGAAGCTTTCTTT

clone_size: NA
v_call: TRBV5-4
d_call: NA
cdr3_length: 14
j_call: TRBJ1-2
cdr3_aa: CASSSGGRNYGYTF
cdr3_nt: TGTGCCAGCAGCTCCGGGGGGCGCAACTATGGCTACACCTTC

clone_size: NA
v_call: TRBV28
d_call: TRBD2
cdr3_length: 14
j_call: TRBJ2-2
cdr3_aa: CASSSGGVTGELFF
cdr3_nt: TGTGCCAGCAGTTCCGGGGGGGTCACCGGGGAGCTGTTTTTT

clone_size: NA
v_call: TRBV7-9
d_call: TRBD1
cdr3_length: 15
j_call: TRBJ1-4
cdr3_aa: CASRLTGALGEKLFF
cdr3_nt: TGTGCCAGCAGACTGACAGGGGCACTTGGGGAAAAACTGTTTTTT

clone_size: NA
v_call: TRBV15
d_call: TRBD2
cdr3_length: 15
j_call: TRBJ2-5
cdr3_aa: CATSSFLAGGETQYF
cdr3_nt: TGTGCCACCAGCTCATTTCTAGCGGGAGGGGAGACCCAGTACTTC

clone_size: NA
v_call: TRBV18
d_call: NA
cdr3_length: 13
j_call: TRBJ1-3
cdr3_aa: CASSTDTGNTIYF
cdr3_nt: TGTGCCAGCTCAACCGACACTGGAAACACCATATATTTT

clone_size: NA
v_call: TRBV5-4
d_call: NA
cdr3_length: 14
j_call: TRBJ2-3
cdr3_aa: CASMGRDGTDTQYF
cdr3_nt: TGTGCCAGCATGGGGCGGGATGGCACAGATACGCAGTATTTT

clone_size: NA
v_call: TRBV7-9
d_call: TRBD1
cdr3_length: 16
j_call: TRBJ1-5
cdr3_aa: CASSPDGQGENQPQHF
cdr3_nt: TGTGCCAGCAGCCCGGATGGACAGGGAGAGAATCAGCCCCAGCATTTT

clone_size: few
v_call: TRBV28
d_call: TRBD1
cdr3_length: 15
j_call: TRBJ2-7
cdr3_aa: CASRILGQNSYEQYF
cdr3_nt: TGTGCCAGCAGGATACTGGGACAGAATTCCTACGAGCAGTACTTC

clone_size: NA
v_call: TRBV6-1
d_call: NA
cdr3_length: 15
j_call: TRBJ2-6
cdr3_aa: CASSAGSSGANVLTF
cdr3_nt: TGTGCCAGCAGCGCCGGGTCCTCTGGGGCCAACGTCCTGACTTTC

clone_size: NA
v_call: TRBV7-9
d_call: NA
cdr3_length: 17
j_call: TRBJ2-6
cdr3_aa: CASTDPSEGRGANVLTF
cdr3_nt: TGTGCCAGCACCGACCCATCCGAGGGTCGTGGGGCCAACGTCCTGACTTTC

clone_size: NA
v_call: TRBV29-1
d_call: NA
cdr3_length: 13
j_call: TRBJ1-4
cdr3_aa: CSVRRTDGEKLFF
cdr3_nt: TGCAGCGTTCGACGGACAGACGGTGAAAAACTGTTTTTT

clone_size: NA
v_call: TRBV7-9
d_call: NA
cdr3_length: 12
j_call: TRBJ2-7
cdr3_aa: CASSSGPYEQYF
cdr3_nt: TGTGCCAGCAGCTCTGGGCCCTACGAGCAGTACTTC

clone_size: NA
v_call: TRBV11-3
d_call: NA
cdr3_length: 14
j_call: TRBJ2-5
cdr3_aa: CASSPWTGQETQYF
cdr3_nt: TGTGCCAGCAGCCCATGGACTGGGCAAGAGACCCAGTACTTC

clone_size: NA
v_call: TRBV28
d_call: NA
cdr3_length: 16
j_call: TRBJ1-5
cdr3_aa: CASSFKTGYSNQPQHF
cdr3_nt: TGTGCCAGCAGTTTCAAAACAGGTTATAGCAATCAGCCCCAGCATTTT

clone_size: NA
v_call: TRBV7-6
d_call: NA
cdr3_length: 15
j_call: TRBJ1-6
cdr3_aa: CASSPNLNSDSPLHF
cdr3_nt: TGTGCCAGCAGCCCCAACCTGAATTCAGATTCACCCCTCCACTTT

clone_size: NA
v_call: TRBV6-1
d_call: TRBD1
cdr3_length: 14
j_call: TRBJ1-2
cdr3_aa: CASSEISGGYGYTF
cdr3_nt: TGTGCCAGCAGTGAAATTTCAGGGGGCTATGGCTACACCTTC

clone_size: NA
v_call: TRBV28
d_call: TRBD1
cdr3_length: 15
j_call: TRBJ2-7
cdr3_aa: CASSLRVQGVREQYF
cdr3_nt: TGTGCCAGCAGTTTAAGGGTACAGGGGGTGCGAGAGCAGTACTTC

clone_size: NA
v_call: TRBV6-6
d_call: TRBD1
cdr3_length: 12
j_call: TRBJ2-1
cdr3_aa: CATRTGLYEQFF
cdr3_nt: TGTGCCACTAGGACAGGGTTGTATGAGCAGTTCTTC

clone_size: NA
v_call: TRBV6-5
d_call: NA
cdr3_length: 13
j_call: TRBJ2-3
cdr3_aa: CASSPTYTDTQYF
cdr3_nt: TGTGCCAGCAGTCCTACCTACACAGATACGCAGTATTTT

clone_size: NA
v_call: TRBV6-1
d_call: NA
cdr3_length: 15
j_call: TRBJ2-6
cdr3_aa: CASSEDSSGANVLTF
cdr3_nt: TGTGCCAGCAGTGAAGACAGCTCTGGGGCCAACGTCCTGACTTTC

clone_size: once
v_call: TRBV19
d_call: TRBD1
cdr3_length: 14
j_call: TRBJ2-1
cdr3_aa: CASSPPDRGNEQFF
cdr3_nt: TGTGCCAGTAGTCCCCCGGACAGGGGCAATGAGCAGTTCTTC

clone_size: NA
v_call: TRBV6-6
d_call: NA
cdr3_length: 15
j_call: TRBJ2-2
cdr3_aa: CASSYSSNAIGELFF
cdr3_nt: TGTGCCAGCAGTTACTCGAGTAATGCGATCGGGGAGCTGTTTTTT

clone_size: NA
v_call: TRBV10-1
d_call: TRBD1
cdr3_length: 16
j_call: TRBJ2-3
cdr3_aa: CASSEGGTGVADTQYF
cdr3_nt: TGCGCCAGCAGTGAAGGCGGAACAGGGGTGGCAGATACGCAGTATTTT

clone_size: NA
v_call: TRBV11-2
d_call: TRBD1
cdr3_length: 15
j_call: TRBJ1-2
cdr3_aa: CASRRSTGINYGYTF
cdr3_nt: TGTGCCAGCAGACGATCGACAGGGATTAACTATGGCTACACCTTC

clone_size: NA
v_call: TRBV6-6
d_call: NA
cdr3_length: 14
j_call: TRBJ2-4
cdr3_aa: CASSYLRNGGIQYF
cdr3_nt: TGTGCCAGCAGTTACTTAAGAAACGGGGGCATTCAGTACTTC

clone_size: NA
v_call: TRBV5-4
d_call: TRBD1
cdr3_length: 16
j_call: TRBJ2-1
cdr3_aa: CASSQGQGELYNEQFF
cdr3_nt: TGTGCCAGCAGCCAGGGACAGGGCGAGCTCTACAATGAGCAGTTCTTC

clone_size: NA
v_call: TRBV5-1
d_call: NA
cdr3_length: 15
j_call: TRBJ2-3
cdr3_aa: CASSFSGTYTDTQYF
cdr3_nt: TGCGCCAGCAGCTTCTCCGGGACATACACAGATACGCAGTATTTT

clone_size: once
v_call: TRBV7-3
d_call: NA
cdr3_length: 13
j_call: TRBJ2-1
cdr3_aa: CASSQQATDEQFF
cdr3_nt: TGTGCCAGCAGCCAACAGGCGACGGATGAGCAGTTCTTC

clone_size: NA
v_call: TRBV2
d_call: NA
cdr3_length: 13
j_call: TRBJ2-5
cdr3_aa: CASYPGNRETQYF
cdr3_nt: TGTGCCAGCTACCCGGGGAATCGAGAGACCCAGTACTTC

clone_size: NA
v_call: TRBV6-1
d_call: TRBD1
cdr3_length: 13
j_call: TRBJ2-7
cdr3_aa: CASSERQGGEQYF
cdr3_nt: TGTGCCAGCAGTGAAAGACAGGGGGGCGAGCAGTACTTC

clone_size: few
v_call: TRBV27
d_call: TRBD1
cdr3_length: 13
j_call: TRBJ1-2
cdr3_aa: CASRQGTANSYTF
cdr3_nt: TGTGCCAGCAGGCAAGGGACAGCTAATAGCTACACCTTC

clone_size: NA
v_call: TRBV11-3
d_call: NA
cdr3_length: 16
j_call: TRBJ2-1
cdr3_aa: CASTLSSTRKDNEQFF
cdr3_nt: TGTGCCAGCACCTTGTCTTCTACTAGAAAGGACAATGAGCAGTTCTTC

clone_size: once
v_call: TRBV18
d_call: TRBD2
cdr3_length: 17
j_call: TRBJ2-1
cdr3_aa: CASSPMASGEINNEQFF
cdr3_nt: TGTGCCAGCTCACCGATGGCAAGCGGGGAAATTAACAATGAGCAGTTCTTC

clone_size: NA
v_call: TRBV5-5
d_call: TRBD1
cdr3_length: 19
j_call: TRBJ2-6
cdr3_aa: CASSLVGQGNLIGANVLTF
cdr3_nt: TGTGCCAGCAGCTTGGTAGGACAGGGGAATCTCATCGGGGCCAACGTCCTGACTTTC

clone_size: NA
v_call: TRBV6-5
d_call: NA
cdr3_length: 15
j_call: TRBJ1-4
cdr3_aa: CASSYSGTNGEKLFF
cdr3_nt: TGTGCCAGCAGTTACTCCGGGACTAACGGTGAAAAACTGTTTTTT

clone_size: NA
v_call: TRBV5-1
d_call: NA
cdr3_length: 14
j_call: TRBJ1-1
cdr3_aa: CASSPEGLDTEAFF
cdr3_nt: TGCGCCAGCAGCCCGGAGGGGTTAGACACTGAAGCTTTCTTT

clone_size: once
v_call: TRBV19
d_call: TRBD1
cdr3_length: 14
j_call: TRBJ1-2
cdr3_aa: CASSTGQGDYGYTF
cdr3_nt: TGTGCCAGTAGTACCGGACAGGGTGACTATGGCTACACCTTC

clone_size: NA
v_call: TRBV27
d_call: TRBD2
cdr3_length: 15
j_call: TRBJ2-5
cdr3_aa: CASSFPSGSYETQYF
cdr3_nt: TGTGCCAGCAGTTTCCCTAGCGGGAGCTATGAGACCCAGTACTTC

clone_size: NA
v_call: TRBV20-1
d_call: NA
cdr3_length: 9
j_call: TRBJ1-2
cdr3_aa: CSARDPQTF
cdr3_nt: TGCAGTGCTAGAGACCCCCAGACCTTC

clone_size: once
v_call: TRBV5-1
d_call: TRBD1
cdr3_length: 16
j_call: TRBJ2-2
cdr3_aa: CASRITGTGGTGELFF
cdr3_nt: TGCGCCAGCAGGATTACCGGGACAGGGGGCACCGGGGAGCTGTTTTTT

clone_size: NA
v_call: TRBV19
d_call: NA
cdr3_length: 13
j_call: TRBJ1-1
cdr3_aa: CASSDRRDTEAFF
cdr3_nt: TGTGCCAGTAGTGACAGGAGAGACACTGAAGCTTTCTTT

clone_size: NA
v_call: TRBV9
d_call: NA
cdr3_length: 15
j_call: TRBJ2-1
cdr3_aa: CASSVEEGLYNEQFF
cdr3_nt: TGTGCCAGCAGCGTAGAGGAAGGACTCTACAATGAGCAGTTCTTC

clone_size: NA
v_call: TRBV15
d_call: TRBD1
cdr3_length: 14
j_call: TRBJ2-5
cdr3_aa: CATSRGQGWETQYF
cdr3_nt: TGTGCCACCAGCAGAGGACAGGGGTGGGAGACCCAGTACTTC

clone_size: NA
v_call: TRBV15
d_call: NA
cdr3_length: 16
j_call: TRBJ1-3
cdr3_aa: CATSREGTSSGNTIYF
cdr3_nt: TGTGCCACCAGCAGGGAGGGGACGAGCTCTGGAAACACCATATATTTT

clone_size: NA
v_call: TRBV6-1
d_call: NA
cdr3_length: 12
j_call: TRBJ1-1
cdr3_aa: CASSRRNTEAFF
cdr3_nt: TGTGCCAGCAGCCGCAGAAACACTGAAGCTTTCTTT

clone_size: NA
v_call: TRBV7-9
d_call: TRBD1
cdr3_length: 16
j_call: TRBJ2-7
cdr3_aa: CASSSGTGAAIYEQYF
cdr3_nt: TGTGCCAGCAGCTCGGGTACAGGGGCCGCGATCTACGAGCAGTACTTC

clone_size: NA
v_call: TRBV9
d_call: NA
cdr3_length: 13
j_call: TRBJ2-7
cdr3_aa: CASSPQPGYEQYF
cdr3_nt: TGTGCCAGCAGCCCACAGCCGGGATATGAGCAGTACTTC

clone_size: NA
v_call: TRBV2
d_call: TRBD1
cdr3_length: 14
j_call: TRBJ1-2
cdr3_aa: CASRTGVSASGYTF
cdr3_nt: TGTGCCAGCAGGACAGGGGTTTCTGCCAGTGGCTACACCTTC

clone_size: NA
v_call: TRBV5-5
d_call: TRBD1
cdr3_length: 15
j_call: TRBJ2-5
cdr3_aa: CASSSAGTGEETQYF
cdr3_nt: TGTGCCAGCAGCTCCGCCGGGACAGGAGAAGAGACCCAGTACTTC

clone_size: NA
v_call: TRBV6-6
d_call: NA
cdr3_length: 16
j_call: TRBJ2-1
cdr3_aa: CASSSLAVPSYNEQFF
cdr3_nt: TGTGCCAGCAGTTCTTTAGCGGTCCCCTCCTACAATGAGCAGTTCTTC

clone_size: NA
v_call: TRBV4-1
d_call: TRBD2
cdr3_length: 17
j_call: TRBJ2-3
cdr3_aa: CASSQESLAGSTDTQYF
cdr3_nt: TGCGCCAGCAGCCAAGAAAGTCTAGCGGGAAGCACAGATACGCAGTATTTT

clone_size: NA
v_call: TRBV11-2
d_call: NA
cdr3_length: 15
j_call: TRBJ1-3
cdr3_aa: CASSLVLLSGNTIYF
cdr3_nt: TGTGCCAGCAGCTTAGTACTACTCTCTGGAAACACCATATATTTT

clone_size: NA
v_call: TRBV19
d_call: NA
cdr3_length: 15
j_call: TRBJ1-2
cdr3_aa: CASTPHRSTRGGYTF
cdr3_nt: TGTGCCAGTACCCCACACAGATCTACGCGGGGTGGCTACACCTTC

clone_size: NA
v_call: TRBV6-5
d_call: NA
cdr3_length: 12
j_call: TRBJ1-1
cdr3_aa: CASSYSITEAFF
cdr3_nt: TGTGCCAGCAGTTACTCCATCACTGAAGCTTTCTTT